This T cell receptor (beta chain) was identified during a study of blood T cell repertoires in COVID-19. Here immunoSEQ multiplex PCR was the method, and the copy in TCRdb shows in-frame clones only, minus some. This sample has 45,000 to 50,000 clones, with roughly nine tenths found just once. Losses at the gene ends were 2 bases for V and 2 bases for J; bases not matched to a gene: 3. Germline assignment: CDR1 SGHRS and CDR2 YFSETQ. This CDR3 is built from 15 residues. This receptor was identified in a human donor in a cohort sampled during active COVID-19. Sequencing used peripheral blood. This chain connects TRBV5-1 to TRBJ2-3; TRBD1 aligns across 9 bases. In DNA, the CDR3 is TGCGCCAGCAGCTTACAGGGGGCGGCCACAGATACGCAGTATTTT. Amino acid sequence: CASSLQGAATDTQYF.